This T cell receptor (beta chain) was documented in a study of cytomegalovirus exposure and HLA in healthy donors. Study outcomes and limitations: It was likely that a cluster of highly shared sequence variants was a sequencing artifact. The authors confirmed in vitro that a few CMV-associated chains were specific for CMV antigens.

PCR was performed using 60 Vbeta and 13 Jbeta primers. Sequencing used immunoSEQ multiplex PCR; TCRdb keeps in-frame clones, though not all of them. The sample consists of about 100,000 clones, 60% to 80% of them appearing once. V was clipped by 6 bases and J by 2 bases, with 18 bases between them. Germline V gene data show CDR1 as LNHDA and CDR2 as SQIVND (reference sequence). There are 16 residues in the CDR3. To note about this clone: Its antigen is as yet unknown.

V is TRBV19 and J is TRBJ2-3, with D unclear. This TCR was sampled from a man over 45 in good health and CMV-seropositive. The sample comprised PBMCs. CDR3 in DNA: TGTGCCAGTAGCCCCGCGGTTCCCCCTAACACAGATACGCAGTATTTT. It codes for CASSPAVPPNTDTQYF.